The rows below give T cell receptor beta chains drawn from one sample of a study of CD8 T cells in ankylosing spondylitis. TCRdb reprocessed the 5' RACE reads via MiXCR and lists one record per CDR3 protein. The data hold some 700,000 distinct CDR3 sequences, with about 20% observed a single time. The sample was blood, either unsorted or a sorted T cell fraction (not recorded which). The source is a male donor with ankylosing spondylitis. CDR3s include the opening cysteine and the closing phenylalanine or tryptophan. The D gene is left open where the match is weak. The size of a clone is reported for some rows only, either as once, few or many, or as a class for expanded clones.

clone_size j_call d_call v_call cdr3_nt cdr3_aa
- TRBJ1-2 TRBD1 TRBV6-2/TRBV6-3 TGTGCCAGCAGTTACGGACAGGCCTTTAGGGGCTACACCTTC CASSYGQAFRGYTF
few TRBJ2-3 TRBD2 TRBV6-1 TGTGCCAGCAGTGAAGCGCCGGGGGGGCCAGATACGCAGTATTTT CASSEAPGGPDTQYF
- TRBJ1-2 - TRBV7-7 TGTGCTAGCAGCTTAAGAAGTCCTGGCTACACCTTC CASSLRSPGYTF
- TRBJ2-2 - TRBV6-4 TGTGCCAGCAGTGTGGACAGAGAAGGTTATAGCACCGGGGAGCTGTTTTTT CASSVDREGYSTGELFF
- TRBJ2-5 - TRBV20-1 TGCAGTGCTAGAGACGTGACGGGAGCAGAGACCCAGTACTTC CSARDVTGAETQYF
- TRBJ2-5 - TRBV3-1 TGTGCCAGCAGCCATGAATTCCGGGACTACCAAGAGACCCAGTACTTC CASSHEFRDYQETQYF
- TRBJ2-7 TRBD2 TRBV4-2 TGTGCCAGCAGCCAAGTTGAGGCTAGCGGTTACGAGCAGTACTTC CASSQVEASGYEQYF
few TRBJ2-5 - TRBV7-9 TGTGCCAGCAGCTTCCTCTCGGTTGAGACCCAGTACTTC CASSFLSVETQYF
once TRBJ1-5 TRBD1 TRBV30 TGTGCCTGGGGGACAGGGGGTAATCAGCCCCAGCATTTT CAWGTGGNQPQHF
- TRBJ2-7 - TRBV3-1 TGTGCCAGCAGCCCCGACGGGACCGCGAGCTCGGGAGAGCAGTACTTC CASSPDGTASSGEQYF
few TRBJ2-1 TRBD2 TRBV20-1 TGCAGTGCTAGAGGAGGGAGGGAGGGCACCTACAATGAGCAGTTCTTC CSARGGREGTYNEQFF
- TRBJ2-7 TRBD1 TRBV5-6 TGTGCCAGCAGCATTAGGGACAGGGAGCCCTACGAGCAGTACTTC CASSIRDREPYEQYF
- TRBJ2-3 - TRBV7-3 TGTGCCAGCAGCTTTAGTGACGCAGATACGCAGTATTTT CASSFSDADTQYF
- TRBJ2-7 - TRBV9 TGTGCCAGCAGCGTTGGTATATTGAGCGAGCAGTACTTC CASSVGILSEQYF
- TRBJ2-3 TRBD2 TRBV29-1 TGCAGCGTTGTGTCAGCATGGAGCGGGATCAGCACAGATACGCAGTATTTT CSVVSAWSGISTDTQYF
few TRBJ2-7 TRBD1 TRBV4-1 TGCGCCAGCAGCCAAGTTGTGGGACAGGGTCTCGAGCAGTACTTC CASSQVVGQGLEQYF
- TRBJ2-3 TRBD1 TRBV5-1 TGCGCCAGCAGCTTGTGGGACAGGGACGCAGATACGCAGTATTTT CASSLWDRDADTQYF
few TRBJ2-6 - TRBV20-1 TGCAGTGCTTCCCACTCGAGCTCTGGGGCCAACGTCCTGACTTTC CSASHSSSGANVLTF
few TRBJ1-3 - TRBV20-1 TGCAGTGCTAGTTCCGGAGTCGGAAACACCATATATTTT CSASSGVGNTIYF
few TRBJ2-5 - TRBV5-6 TGTGCCAGCAGCGGGACCAAGCAAGAGACCCAGTACTTC CASSGTKQETQYF
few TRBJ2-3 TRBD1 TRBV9 TGTGCCAGCAGCGGGACAGGGGGCAAAGATACGCAGTATTTT CASSGTGGKDTQYF
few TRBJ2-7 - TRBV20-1 TGCAGTGCTAATCCCGTAAGCTCCTACGAGCAGTACTTC CSANPVSSYEQYF
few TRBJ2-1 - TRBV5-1 TGCGCCAGCAGCTTGGCCCACAGGGCTGGGGTCGATGAGCAGTTCTTC CASSLAHRAGVDEQFF
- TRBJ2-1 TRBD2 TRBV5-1 TGCGCCAGCAGCTTTCGTAGCGGGAGCGATGAGCAGTTCTTC CASSFRSGSDEQFF
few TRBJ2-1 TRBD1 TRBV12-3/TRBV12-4 TGTGCCAGCAGGCTACCCGGGACAGGGGGTCGGGTTGAGCAGTTCTTC CASRLPGTGGRVEQFF
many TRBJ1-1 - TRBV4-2 TGTGCCAGCAGCCGAAATAGGGGGATGCTGAACACTGAAGCTTTCTTT CASSRNRGMLNTEAFF
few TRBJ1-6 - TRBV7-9 TGTGCCAGCAGCTTTGACAGTGTGAAGTCACCCCTCCACTTT CASSFDSVKSPLHF
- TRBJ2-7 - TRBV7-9 TGTGCCAGCAGCTTAGCGGGGGACGGTACCTACGAGCAGTACTTC CASSLAGDGTYEQYF